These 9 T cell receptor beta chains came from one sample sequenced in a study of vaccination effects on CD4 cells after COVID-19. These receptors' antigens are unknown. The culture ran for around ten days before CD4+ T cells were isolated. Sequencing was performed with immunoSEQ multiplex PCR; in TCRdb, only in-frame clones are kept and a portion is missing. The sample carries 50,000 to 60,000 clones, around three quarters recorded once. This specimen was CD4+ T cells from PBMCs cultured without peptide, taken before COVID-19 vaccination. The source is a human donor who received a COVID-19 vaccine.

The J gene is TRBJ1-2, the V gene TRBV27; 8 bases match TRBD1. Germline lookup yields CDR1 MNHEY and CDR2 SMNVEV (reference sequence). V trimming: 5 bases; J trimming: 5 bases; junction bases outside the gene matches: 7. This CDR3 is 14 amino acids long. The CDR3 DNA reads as TGTGCCAGCAGTCTGGGCAGGGGGCTTTATGGCTACACCTTC. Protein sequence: CASSLGRGLYGYTF.

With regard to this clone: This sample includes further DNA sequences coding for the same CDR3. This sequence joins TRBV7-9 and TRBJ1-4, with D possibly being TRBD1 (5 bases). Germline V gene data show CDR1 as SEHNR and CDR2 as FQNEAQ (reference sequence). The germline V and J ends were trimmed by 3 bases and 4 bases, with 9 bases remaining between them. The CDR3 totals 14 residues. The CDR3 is CASSLGQGNEKLFF. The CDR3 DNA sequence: TGTGCCAGCAGCTTGGGGCAGGGTAATGAAAAACTGTTTTTT.

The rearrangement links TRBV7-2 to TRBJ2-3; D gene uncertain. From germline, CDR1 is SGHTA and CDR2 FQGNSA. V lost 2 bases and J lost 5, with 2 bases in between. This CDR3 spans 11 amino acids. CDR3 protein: CASSLRDTQYF. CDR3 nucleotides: TGTGCCAGCAGCTTAAGAGATACGCAGTATTTT.

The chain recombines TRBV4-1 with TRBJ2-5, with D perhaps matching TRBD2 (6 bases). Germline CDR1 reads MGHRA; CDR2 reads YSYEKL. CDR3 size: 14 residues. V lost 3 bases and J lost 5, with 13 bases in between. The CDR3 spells CASSQPRDSETQYF. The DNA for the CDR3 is TGCGCCAGCAGCCAGCCCCGGGACTCCGAGACCCAGTACTTC.

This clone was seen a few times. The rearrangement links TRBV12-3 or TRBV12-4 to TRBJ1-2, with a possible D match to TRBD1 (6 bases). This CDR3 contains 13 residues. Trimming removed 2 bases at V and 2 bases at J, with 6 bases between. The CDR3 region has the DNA TGTGCCAGCAGTTTACAGGGGAACTATGGCTACACCTTC. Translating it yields CASSLQGNYGYTF.

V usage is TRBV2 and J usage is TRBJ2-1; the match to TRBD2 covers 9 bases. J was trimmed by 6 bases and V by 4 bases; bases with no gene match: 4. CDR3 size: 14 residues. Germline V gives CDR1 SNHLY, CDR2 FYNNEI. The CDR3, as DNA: TGTGCCAGCAGTGCTAGCGGGGTTACCAATGAGCAGTTCTTC. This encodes CASSASGVTNEQFF. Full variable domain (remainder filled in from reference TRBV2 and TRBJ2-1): EPEVTQTPSHQVTQMGQEVILRCVPISNHLYFYWYRQILGQKVEFLVSFYNNEISEKSEIFDDQFSVERPDGSNFTLKIRSTKLEDSAMYFCASSASGVTNEQFFGPGTRLTVL.

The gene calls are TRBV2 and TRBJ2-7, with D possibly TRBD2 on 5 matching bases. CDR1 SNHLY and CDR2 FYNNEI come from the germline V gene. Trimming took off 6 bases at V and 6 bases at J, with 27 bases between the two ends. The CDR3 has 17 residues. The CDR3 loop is CASSGDFFTSTVGEQYV. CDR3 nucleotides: TGTGCCAGCAGCGGCGACTTTTTTACTAGTACAGTAGGCGAGCAGTACGTC.

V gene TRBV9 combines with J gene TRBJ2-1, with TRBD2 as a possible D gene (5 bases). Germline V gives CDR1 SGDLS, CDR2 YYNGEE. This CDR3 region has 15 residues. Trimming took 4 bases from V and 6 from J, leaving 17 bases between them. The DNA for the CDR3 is TGTGCCAGCAGCCCCCAGGCCCTAGAGGGCAATGAGCAGTTCTTC. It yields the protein CASSPQALEGNEQFF.

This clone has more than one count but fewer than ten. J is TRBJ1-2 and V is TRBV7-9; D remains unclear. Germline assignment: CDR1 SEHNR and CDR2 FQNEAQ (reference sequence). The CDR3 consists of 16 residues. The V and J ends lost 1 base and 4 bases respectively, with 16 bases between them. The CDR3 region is CASSLGTDFGLYGYTF. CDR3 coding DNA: TGTGCCAGCAGCTTAGGGACGGATTTTGGTCTCTATGGCTACACCTTC.